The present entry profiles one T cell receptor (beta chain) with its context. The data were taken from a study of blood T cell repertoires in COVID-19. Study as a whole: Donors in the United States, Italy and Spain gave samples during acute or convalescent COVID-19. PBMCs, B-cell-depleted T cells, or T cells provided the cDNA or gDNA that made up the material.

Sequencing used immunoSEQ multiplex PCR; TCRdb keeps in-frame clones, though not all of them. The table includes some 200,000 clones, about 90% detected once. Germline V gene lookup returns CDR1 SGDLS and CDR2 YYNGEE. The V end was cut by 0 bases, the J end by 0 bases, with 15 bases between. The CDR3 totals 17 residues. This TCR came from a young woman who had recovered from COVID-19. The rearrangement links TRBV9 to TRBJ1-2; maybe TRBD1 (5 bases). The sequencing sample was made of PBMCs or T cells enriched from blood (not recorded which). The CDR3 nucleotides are TGTGCCAGCAGCGTAGCCAAGGAGGGGCCCTCTAACTATGGCTACACCTTC. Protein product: CASSVAKEGPSNYGYTF.